The 21 T cell receptor beta chains given below trace back to one sample, sequenced in a study of neoadjuvant nivolumab and ipilimumab in lung cancer. Produced via immunoSEQ multiplex PCR; TCRdb's table is partial and in-frame only. The data hold about 26,000 clones, with about 85% observed a single time. Material: peripheral blood, obtained before neoadjuvant nivolumab, alone or with ipilimumab. These receptors were collected from an adult with non-small cell lung cancer.

The J gene is TRBJ2-3, the V gene TRBV5-1, with D perhaps matching TRBD1 (6 bases). Germline CDR1 and CDR2: SGHRS and YFSETQ. V was cut by 0 bases and J by 5 bases, with 16 bases left in between. The CDR3 contains 16 residues. CDR3: CASSLGTAGAGDTQYF. The CDR3 nucleotides read TGCGCCAGCAGCTTGGGAACGGCAGGGGCCGGAGATACGCAGTATTTT.

The chain combines TRBV5-5 with TRBJ2-1; D possibly corresponds to TRBD1 (6 bases). V gave up 5 bases and J gave up 3 bases, with 9 bases separating them. Germline V lookup: CDR1 SGHKS, CDR2 YYEKEE (reference sequence). The CDR3 consists of 13 residues. CDR3 loop: CASRVDSYNEQFF. The CDR3 DNA reads TGTGCCAGCAGGGTGGACAGCTACAATGAGCAGTTCTTC.

V gene TRBV2 combines with J gene TRBJ1-3; no definite D call. The germline V and J ends were trimmed by 8 bases and 0 bases, with 8 bases remaining between them. This CDR3 contains 13 residues. Germline values: CDR1 SNHLY, CDR2 FYNNEI. The CDR3 reads CASEFSSGNTIYF. CDR3 DNA sequence: TGTGCCAGCGAATTCAGCTCTGGAAACACCATATATTTT.

CDR3 DNA: TGTGCCAGCTCAGGGAACCAAGAGACCCAGTACTTC. This gives the protein CASSGNQETQYF. J is TRBJ2-5 and V is TRBV5-4, with D maybe TRBD1 (5 bases). CDR1 and CDR2 from the germline V gene are SGHNT and YYREEE (reference sequence). CDR3 length equals 12 residues. With 7 bases removed from V and 0 bases from J, the gap between germline ends came to 7 bases.

V gene TRBV5-1 combines with J gene TRBJ2-2; 8 positions match TRBD1. CDR3 length: 15 amino acids. Trimming removed 4 bases from V and 3 bases from J; junction bases left unmatched: 5. Germline V lookup: CDR1 SGHRS, CDR2 YFSETQ. CDR3 DNA: TGCGCCAGCAGCCCCCTGACAGGGGACACCGGGGAGCTGTTTTTT. Protein: CASSPLTGDTGELFF.

The rearrangement links TRBV5-6 to TRBJ2-5, with 11 bases aligning to TRBD2. The CDR3 has 15 residues. Germline loops: CDR1 SGHDT, CDR2 YYEEEE. V was pared by 4 bases and J by 4 bases, with 6 bases of the junction left unmatched. The CDR3 is CASSPLAGAGETQYF. In DNA form, the CDR3 reads TGTGCCAGCAGCCCACTAGCGGGGGCCGGAGAGACCCAGTACTTC. The full variable domain, in which reference TRBV5-6 and TRBJ2-5 provide the parts outside the CDR3, is DAGVTQSPTHLIKTRGQQVTLRCSPKSGHDTVSWYQQALGQGPQFIFQYYEEEERQRGNFPDRFSGHQFPNYSSELNVNALLLGDSALYLCASSPLAGAGETQYFGPGTRLLVL.

This clone has more than one count but fewer than ten. The chain links TRBV19 to TRBJ2-2; D call uncertain. This CDR3 has 13 residues. Germline assignment: CDR1 LNHDA and CDR2 SQIVND (reference sequence). Trimming cost V 4 bases and J 2 bases, with 5 bases left between them. The DNA for the CDR3 is TGTGCCAGTAGTAACAGCAACACCGGGGAGCTGTTTTTT. This gives the protein CASSNSNTGELFF.

V is TRBV14 and J is TRBJ2-2, with a possible D match to TRBD1 (5 bases). Germline loops: CDR1 SGHDN, CDR2 FVKESK. This CDR3 has 14 amino acids. V lost 0 bases and J 7 bases, leaving 9 bases between the germline ends. This chain's CDR3 is CASSQETGVGELFF. The CDR3 DNA reads as TGTGCCAGCAGCCAAGAAACAGGAGTCGGGGAGCTGTTTTTT.

The chain has TRBV7-9 and TRBJ1-1, with 9 bases that match TRBD1. This CDR3 has 14 residues. V shed 4 bases, J shed 4 bases, and the junction held 4 bases outside the gene matches. From germline, CDR1 is SEHNR and CDR2 FQNEAQ (reference sequence). The CDR3 nucleotides read TGTGCCAGCAGCTCCGCGACAGGGGGCACTGAAGCTTTCTTT. This sequence encodes CASSSATGGTEAFF.

In its sample, this clone was seen once. J is TRBJ2-7 and V is TRBV11-2, with D maybe TRBD2 (6 bases). In germline, CDR1 is SGHAT, CDR2 FQNNGV. The V and J ends lost 5 bases and 3 bases respectively, with 11 bases between them. The CDR3 totals 13 residues. The CDR3 DNA follows: TGTGCCAGCAGCGTGTCGGGGGACTACGAGCAGTACTTC. Protein product: CASSVSGDYEQYF.

This chain links TRBV6-5 with TRBJ1-1; tentatively, D is TRBD1 (6 bases). From germline, CDR1 is MNHEY and CDR2 SVGAGI. V lost 5 bases and J lost 4, with 11 bases in between. This CDR3 region has 13 residues. CDR3 sequence reads: CASSTGLGTEAFF. The CDR3 DNA sequence: TGTGCCAGCAGTACAGGGCTAGGCACTGAAGCTTTCTTT.

This chain joins TRBV28 and TRBJ1-5; D is possibly TRBD1 (6 bases). In germline, CDR1 is MDHEN, CDR2 SYDVKM. Trimming left V 6 bases short and J 6 bases short, with 15 bases between. The length of the CDR3 is 14 residues. CDR3 sequence: CASSFQGSGQPQHF. DNA of the CDR3: TGTGCCAGCAGCTTCCAGGGGTCGGGTCAGCCCCAGCATTTT. The entire variable domain, with the rest obtained from reference TRBV28 and TRBJ1-5, is as follows: DVKVTQSSRYLVKRTGEKVFLECVQDMDHENMFWYRQDPGLGLRLIYFSYDVKMKEKGDIPEGYSVSREKKERFSLILESASTNQTSMYLCASSFQGSGQPQHFGDGTRLSIL.

The chain employs TRBV6-1 and TRBJ1-4, with 8 bases aligning to TRBD1. V was clipped by 0 bases and J by 5 bases; unmatched bases: 5. The CDR3 contains 16 residues. CDR1 is MNHNS, CDR2 SASEGT, per germline. CDR3 DNA: TGTGCCAGCAGTGAAGCGCGGGACAGGTGGAATGAAAAACTGTTTTTT. As protein: CASSEARDRWNEKLFF.

V is TRBV7-2 and J is TRBJ2-2; 15 nucleotides match TRBD2. Germline trimming cut 7 bases from V and 5 bases from J; bases unmatched to any gene: 8. Germline V gives CDR1 SGHTA, CDR2 FQGNSA. This CDR3 is 17 amino acids long. CDR3 region: CASKKSGLAGGTGELFF. In DNA, the CDR3 is TGTGCCAGCAAAAAGTCGGGACTAGCGGGGGGAACCGGGGAGCTGTTTTTT.

The rearrangement uses TRBV29-1 and TRBJ1-4; D remains ambiguous. Between the trimmed V and J ends, which lost 0 bases and 6 bases, there was a span of 8 bases. CDR1 is SQVTM, CDR2 ANQGSEA, per germline. There are 13 residues in the CDR3. This CDR3 is CSVEDHGDEKLFF. CDR3 DNA sequence: TGCAGCGTTGAAGATCACGGGGATGAAAAACTGTTTTTT.

This clone was seen only a few times. J is TRBJ1-6 and V is TRBV4-2; TRBD1 agrees at 8 bases. Germline V CDR1 and CDR2: LGHNA, YNFKEQ. Germline trimming cut 2 bases from V and 8 bases from J; bases unmatched to any gene: 2. This CDR3 has 14 amino acids. The DNA for the CDR3 is TGTGCCAGCAGCCAACCGGACAGGGATTCACCCCTCCACTTT. This translates into CASSQPDRDSPLHF.

The chain carries TRBV6-4 and TRBJ2-3, with 14 bases that match TRBD2. Germline trimming cut 6 bases from V and 2 bases from J; bases unmatched to any gene: 7. CDR1 is MRHNA and CDR2 is SNTAGT in the germline V gene. The CDR3 covers 17 residues. The CDR3: CASSAGTSGGTTDTQYF. The CDR3 DNA reads TGTGCCAGCAGCGCAGGGACTAGCGGGGGAACCACAGATACGCAGTATTTT.

This clone was picked up a small number of times. The chain links TRBV5-5 to TRBJ1-6; 7 positions agree with TRBD1. J lost 10 bases, V lost 5 bases, and 9 bases had no gene match. Germline V lookup: CDR1 SGHKS, CDR2 YYEKEE (reference sequence). This CDR3 has 14 amino acids. The CDR3 spells CASRRRDSGSPLHF. The CDR3 coding sequence is TGTGCCAGCAGGCGCCGGGACAGTGGGTCACCCCTCCACTTT.

V is TRBV14 and J is TRBJ1-1; D might be TRBD1 (5 bases). V lost 0 bases, J lost 2 bases, and 19 bases lay in between. The length of the CDR3 is 18 residues. CDR1 SGHDN and CDR2 FVKESK come from the germline V gene. CDR3 in DNA: TGTGCCAGCAGCCAAGAAGTAGGCCAGGGAGGGATTAACACTGAAGCTTTCTTT. This codes for CASSQEVGQGGINTEAFF.

The V call is TRBV5-4, the J call TRBJ2-1; D unclear. Looked up from germline, CDR1 is SGHNT and CDR2 is YYREEE (reference sequence). This CDR3 contains 13 residues. Trimming cost V 0 bases and J 13 bases, with 14 bases left between them. CDR3 loop: CASSLGLGSLQFF. For the CDR3, the DNA is TGTGCCAGCAGCTTGGGCCTTGGGTCCTTACAGTTCTTC.

The chain uses TRBV6-6 and TRBJ2-7; D perhaps matches TRBD2 (5 bases). The CDR3 is made up of 13 amino acids. With 5 bases removed from V and 3 bases from J, the gap between germline ends came to 11 bases. Germline CDR1 and CDR2: MNHNY and SVGAGI (reference sequence). The CDR3 here is CASSQGLNYEQYF. CDR3 sequence (DNA): TGTGCCAGCAGTCAAGGACTCAACTACGAGCAGTACTTC.